Listed below are T cell receptor beta chains from one sample, sequenced in a study of T cell responses to AZD1222 COVID-19 vaccine. Profiling relied on immunoSEQ multiplex PCR, and the TCRdb table lists in-frame clones only, not all of them. The data hold about 130,000 clones, with approximately 90% observed a single time. The specimen comprised peripheral blood, sampled on day 0 of AZD1222 vaccination. These receptors originate from an adult in good health. CDR3s include the opening cysteine and the closing phenylalanine or tryptophan. The order of the fields is J gene, V gene, D gene, CDR3 protein. D genes are given only for firm matches.

>TRBJ2-5|TRBV7-8|TRBD1
CASSGGPGQGQETQYF
>TRBJ1-4|TRBV10-3|.
CAISDPDGQDREKLFF
>TRBJ1-2|TRBV12-3/TRBV12-4|.
CASSPGIYGYTF
>TRBJ1-5|TRBV19|TRBD1
CASSPRDRVVSQPQHF
>TRBJ2-2|TRBV3-1/TRBV3-2|TRBD1
CASRDGTANTGELFF
>TRBJ1-1|TRBV3-1/TRBV3-2|.
CASSQVGGGTEAFF
>TRBJ1-1|TRBV6-5|.
CASSVGGNTEAFF
>TRBJ1-1|TRBV4-2|.
CASSHKQGYTEAFF
>TRBJ2-7|TRBV6-2/TRBV6-3|TRBD1
CASSYETGGDEQYF
>TRBJ2-2|TRBV9|TRBD2
CASSVHLAGDSAGELFF
>TRBJ1-5|TRBV19|.
CASSIIQSGNQPQHF
>TRBJ2-3|TRBV9|TRBD2
CASSVATLAGGLTSTDTQYF
>TRBJ1-2|TRBV19|TRBD1
CASSIGINRGGNYGYTF
>TRBJ1-2|TRBV2|.
CASSSDSPNYGYTF
>TRBJ2-2|TRBV6-5|.
CASSYVLALNTGELFF
>TRBJ1-1|TRBV7-2|.
CASSKGGVYGAFF
>TRBJ2-7|TRBV2|TRBD2
CASRGLAGVPEQYF
>TRBJ2-7|TRBV6-4|.
CASSDPIGRYSYEQYF
>TRBJ1-3|TRBV11-2|TRBD1
CASSLAGSRGNAGNTIYF
>TRBJ1-2|TRBV27|.
CASRPQGNYGYTF
>TRBJ2-2|TRBV5-1|.
CASSLSGSVGELFF
>TRBJ1-1|TRBV15|TRBD1
CATSSQGGLSEAFF
>TRBJ2-1|TRBV9|.
CASSPGATWGNEQFF
>TRBJ1-2|TRBV27|TRBD1
CASSSGQGVVHGYTF
>TRBJ2-2|TRBV19|TRBD2
CASSIGGTSGGAGELFF
>TRBJ1-1|TRBV6-1|.
CASSGRRATGLMNTEAFF
>TRBJ2-3|TRBV12-3/TRBV12-4|TRBD2
CASSSSGGRRYF
>TRBJ1-2|TRBV15|TRBD1
CATSRDGTARYGYTF
>TRBJ1-2|TRBV6-5|.
CASSSDSLGTYGYTF
>TRBJ2-2|TRBV5-1|TRBD1
CASSFRGGENTGELFF
>TRBJ1-2|TRBV7-9|.
CASSSGTALYGYTF
>TRBJ1-6|TRBV6-6|.
CASSYSNKALNSPLHF
>TRBJ1-5|TRBV7-2|.
CASSLDGFNQPQHF
>TRBJ2-5|TRBV2|.
CASSEIGSTGETQYF
>TRBJ2-2|TRBV5-6|.
CASSFISANTGELFF
>TRBJ1-2|TRBV6-5|.
CASSSPTTANRYTF
>TRBJ2-1|TRBV9|TRBD2
CASSVKTGTSGLYNEQFF
>TRBJ2-7|TRBV7-9|.
CASSLTGTPEQYF
>TRBJ1-2|TRBV28|.
CASTPDPLLNGYTF
>TRBJ2-3|TRBV5-1|TRBD2
CASSYGLAPDTQYF
>TRBJ1-2|TRBV19|TRBD1
CASSFRDRGGYTF
>TRBJ1-3|TRBV13|.
CASSSDFRGSGNTIYF
>TRBJ1-1|TRBV18|.
CASSQEFKQGRNTEAFF
>TRBJ2-3|TRBV12-3/TRBV12-4|.
CASSLGNPDTQYF
>TRBJ1-3|TRBV7-2|.
CASSLGGFGNTIYF
>TRBJ1-1|TRBV18|.
CASSPDTSNTEAFF
>TRBJ2-5|TRBV6-5|.
CASSPGGSLETQYF
>TRBJ2-7|TRBV11-2|TRBD2
CASSTGTSGYEQYF
>TRBJ1-5|TRBV24-1|TRBD1
CATSDFRGNQPQHF